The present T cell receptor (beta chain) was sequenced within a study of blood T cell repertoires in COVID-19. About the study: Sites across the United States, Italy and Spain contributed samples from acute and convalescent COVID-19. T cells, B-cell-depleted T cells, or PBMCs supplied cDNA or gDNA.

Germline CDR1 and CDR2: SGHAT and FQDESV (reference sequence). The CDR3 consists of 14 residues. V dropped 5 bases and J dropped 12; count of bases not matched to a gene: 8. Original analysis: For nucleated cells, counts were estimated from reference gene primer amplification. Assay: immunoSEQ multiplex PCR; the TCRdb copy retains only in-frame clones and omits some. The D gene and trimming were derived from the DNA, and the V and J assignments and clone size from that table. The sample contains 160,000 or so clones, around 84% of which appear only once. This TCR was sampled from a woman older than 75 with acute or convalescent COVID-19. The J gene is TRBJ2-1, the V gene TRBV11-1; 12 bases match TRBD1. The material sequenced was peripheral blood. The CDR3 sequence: CASSEGQGAEGQFF. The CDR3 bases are TGTGCCAGCAGCGAGGGACAGGGGGCAGAAGGGCAGTTCTTC.